A selection of T cell receptor beta chains follows, all from one sample in a study of vaccination effects on CD4 cells after COVID-19. The data were produced by immunoSEQ multiplex PCR, yet TCRdb's version contains in-frame clones alone and is incomplete. The sample lists about 59,000 clones; roughly 78% were seen once. The antigens of these receptors remain unknown. Sequences were derived from CD4+ T cells from PBMCs cultured with HCoV-OC43 spike peptides, sampled after COVID-19 vaccination. Receptors originate from a human donor who received a COVID-19 vaccine. Both conserved end residues are part of each CDR3. The D gene is left open where the match is weak. Some rows have no size entry. The others give once, few or many, or a class for an expanded clone.

J: TRBJ1-6; V: TRBV3-1/TRBV3-2; size: .; D: .; DNA: TGTGCCAGCAGCCTGGTGGACGGTTATAATTCACCCCTCCACTTT; CDR3: CASSLVDGYNSPLHF
J: TRBJ2-1; V: TRBV15; size: .; D: TRBD1; DNA: TGTGCCACCAGCAAACAGGGGGCTAATGAGCAGTTCTTC; CDR3: CATSKQGANEQFF
J: TRBJ2-3; V: TRBV5-5; size: once; D: TRBD2; DNA: TGTGCCAGCAGCCCAATATTGACTAGCGGGGCCCAAGATACGCAGTATTTT; CDR3: CASSPILTSGAQDTQYF
J: TRBJ2-1; V: TRBV29-1; size: .; D: TRBD2; DNA: TGCAGCTCCCTAGCGGGTAGCTCCTACAATGAGCAGTTCTTC; CDR3: CSSLAGSSYNEQFF
J: TRBJ1-4; V: TRBV4-1; size: few; D: .; DNA: TGCGCCAGCAGGGACTGGCAAAAACTGTTTTTT; CDR3: CASRDWQKLFF
J: TRBJ2-2; V: TRBV7-3; size: few; D: .; DNA: TGTGCCAGCAGCTTAAGTAGGGCTGGGAACACCGGGGAGCTGTTTTTT; CDR3: CASSLSRAGNTGELFF
J: TRBJ1-2; V: TRBV2; size: .; D: .; DNA: TGTGCCAGCACCGTAGGCAGCTATGGCTACACCTTC; CDR3: CASTVGSYGYTF
J: TRBJ2-4; V: TRBV28; size: .; D: TRBD2; DNA: TGTGCCAGCAGTTTGCGGGGGGCAGCCCAAAACATTCAGTACTTC; CDR3: CASSLRGAAQNIQYF
J: TRBJ1-4; V: TRBV6-2/TRBV6-3; size: few; D: .; DNA: TGTGCCAGCAGTTACTCGCATCTGCAAAAACTGTTTTTT; CDR3: CASSYSHLQKLFF
J: TRBJ2-1; V: TRBV5-1; size: .; D: TRBD2; DNA: TGCGCCAGCAGCATAGCCAGTCCCGGGCGGGGGGGACGCAATGAGCAGTTCTTC; CDR3: CASSIASPGRGGRNEQFF
J: TRBJ2-3; V: TRBV7-3; size: once; D: .; DNA: TGTGCCAGCAGCAAGGGTTCTTACCAAACCACAGATACGCAGTATTTT; CDR3: CASSKGSYQTTDTQYF
J: TRBJ1-5; V: TRBV6-5; size: .; D: TRBD1; DNA: TGTGCCAGCAGAGGAGGACAGGGAATTTTTCAGCCCCAGCATTTT; CDR3: CASRGGQGIFQPQHF
J: TRBJ1-2; V: TRBV10-2; size: .; D: TRBD1; DNA: TGCGCCAGCAGTGTAGGGGGCGCCTTAGGTGGCTACACCTTC; CDR3: CASSVGGALGGYTF
J: TRBJ1-4; V: TRBV7-9; size: .; D: .; DNA: TGTGCCAGCAGCTTAACGGGAGACGGTGAAAAACTGTTTTTT; CDR3: CASSLTGDGEKLFF
J: TRBJ1-1; V: TRBV15; size: .; D: .; DNA: TGTGCCACCAGCTACGCGAGGGGGTACACTGAAGCTTTCTTT; CDR3: CATSYARGYTEAFF
J: TRBJ2-2; V: TRBV11-2; size: once; D: TRBD1; DNA: TGTGCCAGCAGAAAGCCGGGACAGGGGTTCTCGAACACCGGGGAGCTGTTTTTT; CDR3: CASRKPGQGFSNTGELFF
J: TRBJ1-2; V: TRBV19; size: .; D: TRBD1; DNA: TGTGCCAGTAGTCCCGGGACAGGGGCCCTTTATGGCTACACCTTC; CDR3: CASSPGTGALYGYTF
J: TRBJ2-6; V: TRBV6-5; size: .; D: .; DNA: TGTGCCAGCAGTTACGCGGGGGCCAACGTCCTGACTTTC; CDR3: CASSYAGANVLTF
J: TRBJ2-3; V: TRBV7-2; size: .; D: .; DNA: TGTGCCAGCAGCTTAGAGCTGGGCAGCCTCGTCACAGATACGCAGTATTTT; CDR3: CASSLELGSLVTDTQYF
J: TRBJ1-2; V: TRBV7-3; size: few; D: .; DNA: TGTGCCAGCAGCCGGGGACCGTTGGCGGATGGCTACACCTTC; CDR3: CASSRGPLADGYTF
J: TRBJ1-1; V: TRBV5-1; size: .; D: .; DNA: TGCGCCAGCAGCGGGGGGGGGCTTGTTTGGCCTGAAGCTTTCTTT; CDR3: CASSGGGLVWPEAFF
J: TRBJ1-5; V: TRBV6-5; size: .; D: TRBD1; DNA: TGTGCCAGCAGCTCGGACAGGGGAGTTAATCAGCCCCAGCATTTT; CDR3: CASSSDRGVNQPQHF
J: TRBJ1-2; V: TRBV28; size: .; D: .; DNA: TGTGCCAGCAGTTTAGAACAGCAAAACTATGGCTACACCTTC; CDR3: CASSLEQQNYGYTF
J: TRBJ2-1; V: TRBV7-6; size: .; D: .; DNA: TGTGCCAGCAGCCCCGGACATGGTTCCTACAATGAGCAGTTCTTC; CDR3: CASSPGHGSYNEQFF